The clone carrying this T cell receptor beta chain was seen only a few times. The target antigen is unknown. The data belong to a study of CD8 T cells in ankylosing spondylitis. General study results and limits: Seemingly distinctive of ankylosing spondylitis blood was a TCR beta motif formed by eight highly homologous variants.

Trimming stripped 6 bases from V and 0 bases from J, with 15 bases between. This CDR3 spans 15 amino acids. Germline values: CDR1 MNHEY, CDR2 SMNVEV (reference sequence). From the 5' RACE reads, TCRdb called clonotypes with MiXCR, one entry per CDR3 protein. The repertoire consists of over 600,000 distinct CDR3 sequences, with roughly 20% occurring once and the leading ten covering around 20%. This TCR derives from a male donor with ankylosing spondylitis. The sequenced sample was blood, either unsorted or a sorted T cell fraction (not recorded which). J is TRBJ2-7 and V is TRBV27; a possible D gene is TRBD2 (5 bases). The CDR3 loop is CASSSERARSYEQYF. In DNA form, the CDR3 reads TGTGCCAGCAGCTCCGAGAGGGCCCGCTCCTACGAGCAGTACTTC.